Included here is one T cell receptor beta chain sequence, with context. This sample was taken from a study of somatic mutations in cytotoxic T cells in rheumatoid arthritis. Germline V gives CDR1 SEHNR, CDR2 FQNEAQ (reference sequence). V lost 8 bases to trimming and J lost 1 base, with 8 bases between them. The CDR3 loop spans 13 amino acids. The method was immunoSEQ multiplex PCR; TCRdb's version includes in-frame clones alone and lacks a portion of them. The profile shows about 10,000 clones, around 81% of them singletons. This TCR derives from an adult with rheumatoid arthritis. The specimen sequenced was CD8+ T cells sorted from blood. The chain uses TRBV7-9 and TRBJ2-2, with D maybe TRBD1 (6 bases). The CDR3 sequence is CASQQGNTGELFF. CDR3 nucleotides: TGTGCCAGCCAACAGGGGAACACCGGGGAGCTGTTTTTT.